Presented here are 5 T cell receptor beta chains from one specimen sequenced in a study of T cells in Graves' hyperthyroidism and ophthalmopathy. TCR beta CDR3 sequences were amplified from RNA transcripts. The primer set for the first-round RT-PCR of the TCR CDR3 was HTBI. In TCRdb, the multiplex PCR reads were re-called with MiXCR into one record per CDR3 protein. The sample lists around 620,000 distinct CDR3 sequences, under 60% occurring once. Input material: peripheral blood or thyroid tissue (not recorded which). These receptors came from an adult woman with Graves' disease, either hyperthyroidism or ophthalmopathy (not recorded which).

This clonotype was seen many times. The chain combines TRBV5-5 with TRBJ2-7, with 12 positions matching TRBD1. CDR1 SGHKS and CDR2 YYEKEE come from the germline V gene (reference sequence). V lost 4 bases, J lost 4 bases, and 6 bases stayed unmatched. This CDR3 has 15 residues. The CDR3 loop is CASSPGTGGPYEQYF. The CDR3, as DNA: TGTGCCAGCAGCCCCGGGACAGGGGGCCCGTACGAGCAGTACTTC.

This clonotype was found many times. The chain uses TRBV9 and TRBJ1-6; possible D gene TRBD1, 5 bases. The CDR3 is made up of 16 amino acids. Per the germline V gene, CDR1 is SGDLS and CDR2 is YYNGEE. Trimming removed 4 bases from V and 6 bases from J, with 17 bases in between. CDR3 DNA: TGTGCCAGCAGCCCACGGACGGGGACGGCTAATTCACCCCTCCACTTT. Its protein is CASSPRTGTANSPLHF.

The gene calls are TRBV19 and TRBJ1-1; D gene ambiguous. This CDR3 comprises 13 residues. Trimming pared 1 base from V and 8 bases from J, leaving 11 bases between. Germline loops: CDR1 LNHDA, CDR2 SQIVND (reference sequence). The CDR3 nucleotides are TGTGCCAGTAGTATAGGGGCCGGGGAAGAAGCTTTCTTT. It specifies CASSIGAGEEAFF.

Ten or more counts support this clonotype. The rearrangement joins TRBV14 to TRBJ1-2; no clear D gene. Germline CDR1 and CDR2: SGHDN and FVKESK. Between the trimmed V and J ends, which lost 0 bases and 3 bases, there was a span of 8 bases. The CDR3 has 14 amino acids. CDR3 protein: CASSQEPGYYGYTF. In nucleotides, the CDR3 is TGTGCCAGCAGCCAAGAACCGGGGTACTATGGCTACACCTTC.

This clonotype came up once. V and J are TRBV29-1 and TRBJ2-5, with D hard to call. The germline V and J ends were trimmed by 7 bases and 2 bases, with 11 bases remaining between them. Germline CDR1 is SQVTM and CDR2 is ANQGSEA. CDR3 length: 12 amino acids. The CDR3 DNA is TGCAGCGCTGGCAGCAGGCAAGAGACCCAGTACTTC. Translating it yields CSAGSRQETQYF.